Shown below are 25 T cell receptor beta chains from a single sample sequenced in a study of shared clonotypes between healthy human individuals. This table comes from immunoSEQ multiplex PCR, and its TCRdb copy is limited to in-frame clones, with some not included. Altogether around 2.5 million clones are present, under 95% being singletons, with the ten largest covering 0.36%. What was sequenced was naive CD4+ T cells from PBMCs. Noted subset: CD45RA+ positively selected. These receptors all stem from a man in his late teens or twenties in good health. Some clones in this sample may be carry-over from other donors' samples.

CDR3 bases: TGTGCCAGCAGCGACCACAGGGTTCCCGAGACCCAGTACTTC. Residues: CASSDHRVPETQYF. The gene calls are TRBV9 and TRBJ2-5; possible D gene TRBD1, 6 bases. The germline V gene has CDR1 SGDLS and CDR2 YYNGEE. Trimming stripped 3 bases from V and 5 bases from J, with 14 bases between. The CDR3 consists of 14 residues. The full variable domain, rest sourced from reference TRBV9 and TRBJ2-5, is DSGVTQTPKHLITATGQRVTLRCSPRSGDLSVYWYQQSLDQGLQFLIQYYNGEERAKGNILERFSAQQFPDLHSELNLSSLELGDSALYFCASSDHRVPETQYFGPGTRLLVL.

This chain links TRBV27 with TRBJ2-1; tentative D call: TRBD2 (5 bases). CDR3 length equals 15 residues. From germline, CDR1 is MNHEY and CDR2 SMNVEV (reference sequence). The germline V and J ends were trimmed by 8 bases and 2 bases, with 16 bases remaining between them. CDR3 bases: TGTGCCAGCCTAATATACAGCGGTGCCTACAATGAGCAGTTCTTC. Amino acids: CASLIYSGAYNEQFF.

The CDR3 DNA follows: TGTGCCAGCAGCCGCGAAGGAAACACCATATATTTT. This encodes CASSREGNTIYF. The chain couples TRBV7-8 to TRBJ1-3, with D unclear. The CDR3 extends over 12 amino acids. The germline V gene has CDR1 SGHVS and CDR2 FQNEAQ. Trimming removed 5 bases from V and 4 bases from J, with 6 bases in between. Looking up the rest from reference TRBV7-8 and TRBJ1-3 gives the full variable domain: GAGVSQSPRYKVAKRGQDVALRCDPISGHVSLFWYQQALGQGPEFLTYFQNEAQLDKSGLPSDRFFAERPEGSVSTLKIQRTQQEDSAVYLCASSREGNTIYFGEGSWLTVV.

A single count supports this clone. This chain joins TRBV18 and TRBJ1-4; no definite D call. Per the germline V gene, CDR1 is KGHSH and CDR2 is LQKENI. V was shortened by 1 base and J by 6 bases, with 12 bases between the two germline ends. There are 15 residues in the CDR3. The CDR3 DNA sequence: TGTGCCAGCTCACCACTTACGGGATCCGATGAAAAACTGTTTTTT. As protein: CASSPLTGSDEKLFF.

About this clone itself: This CDR3 is also generated by other DNA sequences in the sample. The rearrangement joins TRBV19 to TRBJ1-5; D remains ambiguous. V dropped 5 bases and J dropped 3 bases, with 5 bases sitting between them. CDR1 is LNHDA and CDR2 is SQIVND in the germline V gene (reference sequence). The length of the CDR3 is 12 residues. The CDR3: CASSRVNQPQHF. The CDR3 DNA reads TGTGCCAGTAGTCGGGTCAATCAGCCCCAGCATTTT. Full variable domain (rest looked up from reference TRBV19 and TRBJ1-5): DGGITQSPKYLFRKEGQNVTLSCEQNLNHDAMYWYRQDPGQGLRLIYYSQIVNDFQKGDIAEGYSVSREKKESFPLTVTSAQKNPTAFYLCASSRVNQPQHFGDGTRLSIL.

The rearrangement joins TRBV2 to TRBJ1-5, with 11 bases fitting TRBD1. This CDR3 comprises 15 residues. V trimming: 7 bases; J trimming: 6 bases; junction bases outside the gene matches: 8. Germline CDR1 reads SNHLY; CDR2 reads FYNNEI. The chain's CDR3 is CASTDRGHFGQPQHF. Here the CDR3 DNA reads TGTGCCAGCACGGACAGGGGGCATTTCGGTCAGCCCCAGCATTTT.

The V and J genes are TRBV7-2 and TRBJ2-3, with TRBD1 as a possible D gene (5 bases). The CDR3 runs 14 residues. V was shortened by 1 base and J by 3 bases, with 8 bases between the two germline ends. CDR1 is SGHTA and CDR2 is FQGNSA in the germline V gene. The CDR3: CASSLGGATDTQYF. The CDR3, as DNA: TGTGCCAGCAGCTTAGGTGGGGCGACAGATACGCAGTATTTT.

On this clone: The same CDR3 also results from other DNA sequences found in this sample. V and J are TRBV30 and TRBJ2-1, with TRBD2 matching over 7 bases. The CDR3 consists of 13 residues. The germline CDR1 and CDR2 sequences are GTSNPN and SVGIG (reference sequence). Unmatched junction bases numbered 9, after V lost 5 bases and J lost 8 bases. The CDR3 DNA reads as TGTGCCTGGCAGCGGGACCTTGTGGATGAGCAGTTCTTC. It specifies CAWQRDLVDEQFF.

The rearrangement links TRBV18 to TRBJ2-7; possibly TRBD1 or TRBD2 for D (5 bases each). Trimming stripped 3 bases from V and 6 bases from J, with 9 bases between. The CDR3 totals 12 residues. CDR1 and CDR2 (germline): KGHSH, LQKENI. The CDR3 loop reads CASSPRGAEQYF. As DNA, the CDR3 is TGTGCCAGCTCACCGAGGGGCGCCGAGCAGTACTTC.

This sequence joins TRBV7-2 and TRBJ1-5; D ambiguous. The V end was cut by 5 bases, the J end by 5 bases, with 10 bases between. Germline loops: CDR1 SGHTA, CDR2 FQGNSA. CDR3 length: 13 amino acids. CDR3 residues: CASSTWGDQPQHF. The CDR3 DNA reads as TGTGCCAGCAGCACCTGGGGAGATCAGCCCCAGCATTTT.

This chain joins TRBV19 and TRBJ1-2; unclear D gene. V was pared by 5 bases and J by 0 bases, with 10 bases between. CDR3 length: 14 amino acids. From germline, CDR1 is LNHDA and CDR2 SQIVND (reference sequence). This CDR3 is CASSWPPANYGYTF. CDR3 in DNA: TGTGCCAGTAGTTGGCCTCCAGCTAACTATGGCTACACCTTC.

This chain connects TRBV23-1 to TRBJ2-7, with D possibly called TRBD1 or TRBD2 (5 bases each). TRBV23-1 is an ORF; its function is uncertain. V was clipped by 2 bases and J by 3 bases, with 11 bases between them. The CDR3 length is 14 residues. CDR3 sequence (DNA): TGCGCCAGCAGTCAAACCGGGACGGACTACGAGCAGTACTTC. Translation gives CASSQTGTDYEQYF.

As to this clone: Its ends do not fully match the called genes, so a read error is possible. The chain links TRBV6-5 to TRBJ1-5, with TRBD1 as a possible D gene (5 bases). CDR1 is MNHEY and CDR2 is SVGAGI in the germline V gene. This CDR3 comprises 13 residues. As DNA, the CDR3 is TGTGCCAGCAGGGGACTTTCTACCGGGTCTTGGGATTTT. As protein: CASRGLSTGSWDF.

For the CDR3, the DNA is TGCGCCAGCAGCCAACCCCGATCCAACGTAGATACGCAGTATTTT. As protein: CASSQPRSNVDTQYF. The rearrangement links TRBV4-1 to TRBJ2-3; unclear D gene. The CDR3 covers 15 residues. Germline V CDR1 and CDR2: MGHRA, YSYEKL. Trimming pared 2 bases from V and 5 bases from J, leaving 14 bases between.

The gene calls are TRBV10-3 and TRBJ2-5; D unresolved. The CDR3 extends over 13 amino acids. Trimming shortened V by 3 bases and J by 1 base, and 6 bases separated the two germline ends. CDR1 is ENHRY and CDR2 is SYGVKD in the germline V gene. This chain's CDR3 is CAISDGVQETQYF. CDR3 coding DNA: TGTGCCATCAGTGATGGAGTCCAAGAGACCCAGTACTTC.

V and J are TRBV25-1 and TRBJ1-5; the match to TRBD1 covers 7 bases. From germline, CDR1 is MGHDK and CDR2 SYGVNS. J lost 5 bases, V lost 3 bases, and 7 bases had no gene match. The CDR3 is made up of 15 amino acids. The CDR3 nucleotides are TGTGCCAGCAGTGAGGGCGACAGGGATCATCAGCCCCAGCATTTT. It is translated as CASSEGDRDHQPQHF.

The chain uses TRBV6-1 and TRBJ2-3; D is possibly TRBD2 (5 bases). Trimming removed 2 bases at V and 4 bases at J, with 13 bases between. This CDR3 region has 15 residues. The V gene's germline CDR1 is MNHNS and CDR2 SASEGT. Written as DNA, the CDR3 is TGTGCCAGCAGTGAAAAAAGGTTAGCGCCAGATACGCAGTATTTT. Translation: CASSEKRLAPDTQYF.

The chain recombines TRBV7-3 with TRBJ2-2; the D gene could be TRBD1 or TRBD2 (6 bases each). CDR1 is SGHTA and CDR2 is FQGTGA in the germline V gene. The CDR3 runs 16 residues. V was trimmed by 5 bases and J by 3 bases, leaving 16 bases between them. The CDR3 spells CASSPRGRGHTGELFF. The CDR3 coding sequence is TGTGCCAGCAGCCCCAGGGGTCGGGGGCACACCGGGGAGCTGTTTTTT.

The chain recombines TRBV7-2 with TRBJ2-3; the D gene is possibly TRBD2 (5 bases). There are 16 residues in the CDR3. V was shortened by 1 base and J by 0 bases, with 11 bases between the two germline ends. Germline V gene data show CDR1 as SGHTA and CDR2 as FQGNSA. CDR3 sequence (DNA): TGTGCCAGCAGCTTAGGGTTTGAGCGGAGCACAGATACGCAGTATTTT. Encoded protein: CASSLGFERSTDTQYF.

J is TRBJ2-3 and V is TRBV7-8; 10 nucleotides line up with TRBD1. The length of the CDR3 is 15 residues. Trimming took 5 bases from V and 2 from J; bases not matched to a gene: 4. The germline CDR1 and CDR2 sequences are SGHVS and FQNEAQ. The CDR3 coding sequence is TGTGCCAGCAGCCGACAGGGGGCCTTCACAGATACGCAGTATTTT. Amino acid sequence: CASSRQGAFTDTQYF.

This rearrangement joins TRBV27 to TRBJ1-5, with TRBD1 identical over 7 bases. In germline, CDR1 is MNHEY, CDR2 SMNVEV (reference sequence). V gave up 0 bases and J gave up 7 bases; unmatched junction bases: 9. This CDR3 spans 16 amino acids. The CDR3 region has the DNA TGTGCCAGCAGTTTATCAGGCAGGGGGATCGGACAGCCCCAGCATTTT. Translating gives CASSLSGRGIGQPQHF.

The V gene is TRBV14, the J gene TRBJ2-2; 9 nucleotides agree with TRBD1. The CDR3 contains 18 residues. Germline-derived CDR1 and CDR2 are SGHDN and FVKESK. V was pared by 3 bases and J by 4 bases, with 12 bases of the junction left unmatched. The CDR3 spells CASSHRDRVQLSTGELFF. CDR3 DNA sequence: TGTGCCAGCAGCCATCGGGACAGGGTCCAACTATCCACCGGGGAGCTGTTTTTT.

CDR3 loop: CASSLLAGRPHEQYF. The CDR3 region has the DNA TGTGCCAGCAGCTTACTAGCGGGAAGGCCCCACGAGCAGTACTTC. V usage is TRBV5-4 and J usage is TRBJ2-7; 10 positions agree with TRBD2. This CDR3 contains 15 residues. With 2 bases clipped from V and 5 bases from J, the junction kept 7 bases outside the gene matches. Germline V CDR1 and CDR2: SGHNT, YYREEE (reference sequence).

This clone was detected only once. The rearrangement joins TRBV28 to TRBJ2-1; D call uncertain. The V and J ends lost 8 bases and 4 bases respectively, with 15 bases between them. CDR1 is MDHEN and CDR2 is SYDVKM in the germline V gene. The CDR3 consists of 14 residues. CDR3 nucleotides: TGTGCCAGCTCCCGCCCCCAGGAATACAATGAGCAGTTCTTC. Amino acid sequence: CASSRPQEYNEQFF.

This clone was counted once. As DNA, the CDR3 is TGTGCCATCAGTGAGTCAAGTGCGGGAGGGCCCCGGGAGACCCAGTACTTC. Residues: CAISESSAGGPRETQYF. V and J are TRBV10-3 and TRBJ2-5; 9 bases are shared with TRBD2. Trimming removed 0 bases from V and 5 bases from J; junction bases left unmatched: 10. Germline CDR1 and CDR2: ENHRY and SYGVKD. This CDR3 contains 17 residues.